This T cell receptor beta chain derives from a study of cytomegalovirus exposure and HLA in healthy donors. The CDR3 is 13 residues long. Trimming stripped 0 bases from V and 5 bases from J, with 7 bases between. CDR1 is SGHTA, CDR2 FQGTGA, per germline. Regarding the study as a whole: Upon later analysis, TCR association rates were observed to vary by HLA locus, being highest for DRB1 and lowest for HLA-C.

In the case of this clone: The antigen remains unidentified.

The PCR contained 60 Vbeta and 13 Jbeta primers. Measured with immunoSEQ multiplex PCR; TCRdb has only the in-frame clones, and not every one. The table lists tens of thousands of clones, roughly 82% of them singletons. The sequence was collected from a woman aged 18-30 years in good health and CMV-seropositive. The J gene is TRBJ1-1, the V gene TRBV7-3; D is uncertain. Specimen: PBMCs. The CDR3: CASSLTPLTEAFF. In DNA, the CDR3 is TGTGCCAGCAGCTTAACCCCGCTAACTGAAGCTTTCTTT.